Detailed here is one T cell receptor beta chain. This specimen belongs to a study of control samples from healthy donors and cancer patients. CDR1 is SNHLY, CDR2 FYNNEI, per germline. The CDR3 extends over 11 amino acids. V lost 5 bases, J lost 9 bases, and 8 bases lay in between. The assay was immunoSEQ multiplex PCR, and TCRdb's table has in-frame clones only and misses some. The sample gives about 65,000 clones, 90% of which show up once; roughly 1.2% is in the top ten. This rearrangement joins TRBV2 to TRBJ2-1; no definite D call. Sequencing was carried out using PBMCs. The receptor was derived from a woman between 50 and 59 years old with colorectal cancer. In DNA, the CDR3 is TGTGCCAGCAGTCCAAGGTTTGAGCAGTTCTTC. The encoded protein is CASSPRFEQFF.